The 5 T cell receptor beta chains reported below all come from one sample, sequenced in a study of blood T cell repertoires in COVID-19. The repertoire was sequenced with immunoSEQ multiplex PCR; TCRdb's copy has only in-frame clones and lacks some. This sample yields roughly 200,000 clones, of which about four fifths are seen a single time; nearly 5% belongs to the top ten. Input material: PBMCs or T cells enriched from blood (not recorded which). These receptor sequences come from a woman aged 50 to 60 who had been exposed to COVID-19.

A single count supports this clone. The chain recombines TRBV11-2 with TRBJ2-5; TRBD2 is a possible D gene (5 bases). Germline V CDR1 and CDR2: SGHAT, FQNNGV. V gave up 6 bases and J gave up 6 bases, with 8 bases separating them. The CDR3 spans 11 residues. This CDR3 reads CASRTGKTQYF. The DNA for the CDR3 is TGTGCCAGCAGGACGGGAAAGACCCAGTACTTC. Full variable domain (remainder filled in from reference TRBV11-2 and TRBJ2-5): EAGVAQSPRYKIIEKRQSVAFWCNPISGHATLYWYQQILGQGPKLLIQFQNNGVVDDSQLPKDRFSAERLKGVDSTLKIQPAKLEDSAVYLCASRTGKTQYFGPGTRLLVL.

Turning to this clone: One end of the junction does not line up with germline, which may come from a read error. The chain is built from TRBV4-3 and TRBJ1-2, with D unresolved. The germline V gene has CDR1 LGHNA and CDR2 YSLEER. The CDR3 totals 12 residues. The CDR3 loop reads CASSQEEGGFAF. The CDR3 coding sequence is TGCGCCAGCAGCCAAGAGGAAGGAGGGTTTGCCTTC.

This rearrangement joins TRBV18 to TRBJ2-7, with TRBD1 matching 7 bases. Per germline, CDR1 KGHSH and CDR2 LQKENI. The CDR3 length is 14 residues. Trimming cost V 3 bases and J 3 bases; bases outside gene matches: 5. This CDR3 is CASSPIRQGYEQYF. Written as DNA, the CDR3 is TGTGCCAGCTCACCTATCCGACAGGGCTACGAGCAGTACTTC.

This sequence joins TRBV19 and TRBJ1-6; unclear D gene. Trimming removed 2 bases from V and 11 bases from J, with 13 bases in between. Germline V CDR1 and CDR2: LNHDA, SQIVND (reference sequence). The CDR3 sequence is 14 residues long. CDR3 coding DNA: TGTGCCAGTAGTATAAGAGGGCCCGAAGCACCCCTCCACTTT. Protein sequence: CASSIRGPEAPLHF.

The gene calls are TRBV27 and TRBJ1-5; D gene ambiguous. This CDR3 has 13 residues. Trimming took off 4 bases at V and 5 bases at J, with 9 bases between the two ends. From germline, CDR1 is MNHEY and CDR2 SMNVEV (reference sequence). The CDR3 DNA reads as TGTGCCAGCAGTTATTCCACAGATCAGCCCCAGCATTTT. Translated: CASSYSTDQPQHF.